These 27 T cell receptor beta chains share one sample of origin, sequenced in a study of T-cell reconstitution after alpha-beta-depleted transplantation in children. Unique molecular identifiers were incorporated into the prepared TCRbeta library. TCRdb fed the PCR reads into MiXCR, producing one record per CDR3 protein. The profile shows around 190,000 distinct CDR3 sequences, 5.5% to 7% of them singletons. Sequenced material: PBMCs, taken before TCRalphabeta/CD19-depleted stem cell transplant. These receptors all come from a boy between 2 and 10 years old with acute lymphoblastic leukemia, due to receive a stem cell transplant.

This CDR3 is CASSSRGAGWYNEQFF. CDR3 sequence (DNA): TGTGCCAGCAGTTCGCGGGGAGCAGGGTGGTACAATGAGCAGTTCTTC. The J gene is TRBJ2-1, the V gene TRBV27, with D possibly being TRBD2 (6 bases). Germline CDR1 MNHEY, CDR2 SMNVEV (reference sequence). The V and J ends lost 4 bases and 4 bases respectively, with 17 bases between them. This CDR3 has 16 residues.

The genes are TRBV12-3 or TRBV12-4 and TRBJ2-7; D tentatively reads TRBD1 or TRBD2 (5 bases each). CDR3 size: 12 residues. The germline V and J ends were trimmed by 9 bases and 3 bases, with 12 bases remaining between them. CDR3 nucleotide sequence: TGTGCCAGGGGGGAACAGCACTACGAGCAGTACTTC. This codes for CARGEQHYEQYF.

There are many counts of this clonotype. The genes are TRBV7-9 and TRBJ2-1; a weak D match, TRBD2 (5 bases). Germline V gene data show CDR1 as SEHNR and CDR2 as FQNEAQ (reference sequence). The V and J ends lost 8 bases and 7 bases respectively, with 15 bases between them. This CDR3 is 13 amino acids long. CDR3 loop: CASYRGRLNEQFF. In nucleotides, the CDR3 is TGTGCCAGCTATAGAGGAAGACTAAATGAGCAGTTCTTC. Full variable domain (missing parts from reference TRBV7-9 and TRBJ2-1): DTGVSQNPRHKITKRGQNVTFRCDPISEHNRLYWYRQTLGQGPEFLTYFQNEAQLEKSRLLSDRFSAERPKGSFSTLEIQRTEQGDSAMYLCASYRGRLNEQFFGPGTRLTVL.

The chain employs TRBV11-2 and TRBJ1-5, with no clear D. From germline, CDR1 is SGHAT and CDR2 FQNNGV. Trimming took 3 bases from V and 4 from J, leaving 16 bases between them. CDR3 size: 16 residues. For the CDR3, the DNA is TGTGCCAGCAGCTTGGATGCGGAGGAACCGAATCAGCCCCAGCATTTT. Translated: CASSLDAEEPNQPQHF.

There are many counts of this clonotype. The chain has TRBV7-3 and TRBJ2-2, with TRBD1 identical over 8 bases. CDR1 and CDR2 (germline): SGHTA, FQGTGA. The CDR3 has 14 residues. V gave up 6 bases and J gave up 4 bases; unmatched junction bases: 4. In DNA, the CDR3 is TGTGCCAGCAGTTACACAGGGGGCACCGGGGAGCTGTTTTTT. Translation gives CASSYTGGTGELFF. Using reference TRBV7-3 and TRBJ2-2 for the parts outside the CDR3, the full variable domain is GAGVSQTPSNKVTEKGKYVELRCDPISGHTALYWYRQSLGQGPEFLIYFQGTGAADDSGLPNDRFFAVRPEGSVSTLKIQRTERGDSAVYLCASSYTGGTGELFFGEGSRLTVL.

This clonotype was picked up many times. The V and J genes are TRBV6-5 and TRBJ2-4; tentative D call: TRBD1 (6 bases). Trimming took off 3 bases at V and 9 bases at J, with 21 bases between the two ends. The CDR3 loop spans 16 amino acids. From germline, CDR1 is MNHEY and CDR2 SVGAGI. Written as DNA, the CDR3 is TGTGCCAGCAGTTATCAACAGGCCGGCACAGGGTCCATTCAGTACTTC. This translates into CASSYQQAGTGSIQYF.

This clonotype was counted only a few times. The J gene is TRBJ2-1, the V gene TRBV7-8; 7 bases map to TRBD2. Germline V gene sequence: CDR1 SGHVS, CDR2 FQNEAQ. CDR3 length equals 16 residues. The V and J ends lost 3 bases and 5 bases, in that order; junction bases with no gene match: 10. The CDR3 DNA reads as TGTGCCAGCAGCTTGGGTGGGCTAGCGGTGAACAATGAGCAGTTCTTC. This encodes CASSLGGLAVNNEQFF.

In this sample, this clonotype turned up many times. The chain recombines TRBV14 with TRBJ2-3, with TRBD1 matching over 7 bases. Germline V lookup: CDR1 SGHDN, CDR2 FVKESK. The junction had 3 bases not matched to a gene; V was cut back by 5 bases and J by 1 base. This CDR3 has 14 residues. CDR3 in amino acids: CASSSGQRTDTQYF. The CDR3 DNA reads as TGTGCCAGCAGCTCGGGACAGCGCACAGATACGCAGTATTTT.

In its sample, this clonotype was seen a few times. In DNA, the CDR3 is TGTGCCAGCAGCTTCAGGGGCTTTGAATCCTACAATGAGCAGTTCTTC. Amino acids: CASSFRGFESYNEQFF. This chain links TRBV5-6 with TRBJ2-1, with D possibly TRBD1 on 6 matching bases. Deletions cut 2 bases from V and 1 base from J, with 13 bases between. The germline V gene has CDR1 SGHDT and CDR2 YYEEEE. This CDR3 has 16 amino acids.

This clonotype was seen only a few times. The gene calls are TRBV2 and TRBJ2-7; 11 bases map to TRBD2. Trimming cost V 6 bases and J 3 bases; bases outside gene matches: 10. The CDR3 runs 16 residues. Germline CDR1 and CDR2: SNHLY and FYNNEI. DNA for the CDR3: TGTGCCAGCAGAGGACGTACTAGCGGGGGTTTCTACGAGCAGTACTTC. Residues: CASRGRTSGGFYEQYF.

The V call is TRBV14, the J call TRBJ1-2; D unclear. The germline CDR1 and CDR2 sequences are SGHDN and FVKESK. The V end lost 4 bases, the J end lost 7 bases, and 10 bases lay between the germline ends. The CDR3 totals 12 residues. In DNA form, the CDR3 reads TGTGCCAGCAGCCGGGAGAGGGTTGGCTACACCTTC. Protein product: CASSRERVGYTF.

This clonotype appeared a few times. V and J are TRBV6-1 and TRBJ2-5, with D hard to call. The CDR3 is made up of 14 amino acids. The V gene lost 2 bases and the J gene lost 2 bases, with 9 bases spanning the gap. CDR1 and CDR2 from the germline V gene are MNHNS and SASEGT. CDR3: CASSESQIQETQYF. The CDR3 DNA follows: TGTGCCAGCAGTGAATCCCAGATACAAGAGACCCAGTACTTC.

Many counts were recorded for this clonotype. V is TRBV4-2 and J is TRBJ2-5; no reliable D call. CDR3 size: 13 residues. Trimming removed 1 base from V and 3 bases from J, with 6 bases in between. CDR1 and CDR2 from the germline V gene are LGHNA and YNFKEQ. The chain's CDR3 is CASSQASEETQYF. The CDR3 coding sequence is TGTGCCAGCAGCCAAGCTTCGGAAGAGACCCAGTACTTC.

This clonotype showed up many times. The V gene is TRBV7-9, the J gene TRBJ1-1, with TRBD1 identical over 11 bases. CDR1 is SEHNR, CDR2 FQNEAQ, per germline (reference sequence). This CDR3 contains 17 residues. With 6 bases clipped from V and 5 bases from J, the junction kept 14 bases outside the gene matches. DNA for the CDR3: TGTGCCAGCAGTTCGTCCCGGGACAGGGGGAGTTGGACTGAAGCTTTCTTT. Its translation is CASSSSRDRGSWTEAFF.

This clonotype has ten or more counts. At one end, the junction sequence differs from germline, possibly due to a read error. The CDR3 bases are TGCAGTGCGAGAGGGGCAGGGTCGAGCTCTGGAAACACCATATATTTT. It codes for CSARGAGSSSGNTIYF. The chain uses TRBV20-1 and TRBJ1-3; weak D call: TRBD1 (5 bases). CDR1 and CDR2 (germline): DFQATT, SNEGSKA (reference sequence). The CDR3 has 16 residues.

The J gene is TRBJ2-7, the V gene TRBV7-2; a weak D match, TRBD2 (5 bases). Germline V gene data show CDR1 as SGHTA and CDR2 as FQGNSA. The CDR3 covers 13 residues. Trimming shortened V by 1 base and J by 6 bases, and 10 bases separated the two germline ends. As DNA, the CDR3 is TGTGCCAGCAGCTTAGTCGGGAATGGCGAGCAGTACTTC. This codes for CASSLVGNGEQYF.

The V call is TRBV6-2 or TRBV6-3, the J call TRBJ2-3; 9 nucleotides agree with TRBD2. The germline gives CDR1 MNHEY, CDR2 SVGEGT. The length of the CDR3 is 15 residues. V lost 7 bases, J lost 2 bases, and 7 bases stayed unmatched. The CDR3 region is CASTFLAGSTDTQYF. The CDR3 bases are TGTGCCAGCACCTTCCTAGCGGGGTCCACAGATACGCAGTATTTT.

This chain connects TRBV7-6 to TRBJ1-3; D remains unclear. With 5 bases removed from V and 0 bases from J, the gap between germline ends came to 11 bases. The germline V gene has CDR1 SGHVS and CDR2 FNYEAQ. This CDR3 is 15 amino acids long. The CDR3 reads CASSIGRLSGNTIYF. In DNA form, the CDR3 reads TGTGCCAGCAGCATCGGACGGCTCTCTGGAAACACCATATATTTT.

The table lists this clonotype with a few counts. The chain combines TRBV30 with TRBJ2-3, with 10 bases aligning to TRBD2. V gave up 5 bases and J gave up 2 bases; unmatched junction bases: 7. Germline V gives CDR1 GTSNPN, CDR2 SVGIG (reference sequence). This CDR3 spans 15 amino acids. In DNA, the CDR3 is TGTGCCTGGCAAAGGACTAGCGGAAACACAGATACGCAGTATTTT. It encodes CAWQRTSGNTDTQYF.

This clonotype was found many times. V gene TRBV28 combines with J gene TRBJ2-7; TRBD1 agrees at 8 bases. The V segment lost 5 bases and the J segment 7 bases; nucleotides outside the gene matches: 4. CDR1 is MDHEN, CDR2 SYDVKM, per germline. This CDR3 comprises 12 residues. The CDR3 DNA reads TGTGCCAGCAGTCTTCGACAGGGGGAGCAGTACTTC. Translated, it gives CASSLRQGEQYF.

This clonotype has just a few counts. The J gene is TRBJ1-2, the V gene TRBV2; no firm D call. Trimming removed 3 bases at V and 8 bases at J, with 10 bases between. Germline CDR1 reads SNHLY; CDR2 reads FYNNEI. The CDR3 has 12 amino acids. CDR3: CASSETMRGYTF. The CDR3 DNA reads TGTGCCAGCAGTGAGACAATGAGGGGCTACACCTTC.

On this clonotype itself: This may be a read error, as it is one base from a much larger clone. This chain joins TRBV6-4 and TRBJ2-3; D possibly matches TRBD1 or TRBD2 (6 bases each). Germline CDR1 and CDR2: MRHNA and SNTAGT. V was cut by 6 bases and J by 7 bases, with 23 bases left in between. The CDR3 extends over 16 amino acids. Here the CDR3 DNA reads TGTGCCAGCAGACGGTTCGAGGGGGGTTTTTCATATACGCAGTATTTT. Protein product: CASRRFEGGFSYTQYF.

A note on this clonotype: Relative to the germline gene, one junction end is altered; a read error may explain this. The V and J genes are TRBV7-9 and TRBJ2-1; weak D call: TRBD1 (5 bases). Germline values: CDR1 SEHNR, CDR2 FQNEAQ (reference sequence). The CDR3 runs to 14 residues. The CDR3 region has the DNA TGTTCCAGCACCGAAACGGACACAGGAAATGAGCAGTTCTTC. Translated, it gives CSSTETDTGNEQFF.

V and J are TRBV7-6 and TRBJ1-1; the D gene is possibly TRBD1 (5 bases). Trimming removed 5 bases from V and 1 base from J, with 11 bases in between. The CDR3 totals 14 residues. Germline loops: CDR1 SGHVS, CDR2 FNYEAQ. CDR3 in amino acids: CASSTWDGNTEAFF. Here the CDR3 DNA reads TGTGCCAGCAGCACCTGGGACGGGAACACTGAAGCTTTCTTT.

At least ten counts were recorded for this clonotype. The chain has TRBV20-1 and TRBJ1-5, with TRBD1 identical over 7 bases. From germline, CDR1 is DFQATT and CDR2 SNEGSKA (reference sequence). V was clipped by 1 base and J by 5 bases; unmatched bases: 2. There are 13 residues in the CDR3. CDR3 loop: CSARGQGHQPQHF. The CDR3 DNA sequence: TGCAGTGCTAGAGGACAGGGCCATCAGCCCCAGCATTTT.

In its sample, this clonotype was seen many times. The chain is built from TRBV4-3 and TRBJ1-1; weak D call: TRBD1 (6 bases). Germline CDR1 is LGHNA and CDR2 is YSLEER. Trimming pared 0 bases from V and 4 bases from J, leaving 15 bases between. The length of the CDR3 is 16 residues. This CDR3 is CASSQEFPGEGTEAFF. The CDR3 DNA reads TGCGCCAGCAGCCAAGAGTTTCCAGGGGAGGGCACTGAAGCTTTCTTT.

This clonotype came up a few times. This could be a read error, since a much larger clone is one nucleotide away. The gene calls are TRBV10-2 and TRBJ2-7; the D gene could be TRBD1 or TRBD2 (5 bases each). This CDR3 has 15 amino acids. V was shortened by 3 bases and J by 3 bases, with 15 bases between the two germline ends. Germline V gene lookup returns CDR1 WSHSY and CDR2 SAAADI. As DNA, the CDR3 is TGCGCCAGCAGTGAACCGGGACGGAATTACTACGAGCAGTACTTC. This encodes CASSEPGRNYYEQYF.